Listed here is a single T cell receptor beta chain. Profiling relied on immunoSEQ multiplex PCR, and the TCRdb table lists in-frame clones only, not all of them. The table includes about 150,000 clones, roughly 86% detected once. Living in about two dozen US areas, the participants were between about 18 and 90 years of age. The germline V gene encodes CDR1 SEHNR and CDR2 FQNEAQ (reference sequence). CDR3 length: 15 amino acids. With V trimmed by 4 bases and J by 3 bases, 7 bases remained unmatched. This entry comes from a study of blood T cell repertoires in COVID-19. Study as a whole: COVID-19 samples collected from the United States, Italy and Spain covered acute and convalescent phases.

The sequence was obtained from a woman aged 45-60 years with acute COVID-19. Sequencing input: PBMCs or T cells enriched from blood (not recorded which). The rearrangement uses TRBV7-9 and TRBJ2-7; 9 bases line up with TRBD1. The CDR3 DNA reads TGTGCCAGCAGCTCAGGGGGACAGGGCCTCTACGAGCAGTACTTC. Encoded protein: CASSSGGQGLYEQYF.